This record concerns one TCR beta chain sequence. This specimen comes from a study of shared clonotypes between healthy human individuals. Profiling relied on immunoSEQ multiplex PCR, and the TCRdb table lists in-frame clones only, not all of them. Seen here are about 600,000 clones, roughly 97% observed once, and the top ten hold less than 0.065%. Germline assignment: CDR1 SGHVS and CDR2 FQNEAQ. This CDR3 spans 16 amino acids. V trimming: 2 bases; J trimming: 10 bases; junction bases outside the gene matches: 9. Material: naive CD4+ T cells sorted from blood. Subset described: CD45RA+ positively selected. The V call is TRBV7-8, the J call TRBJ2-1, with 12 bases matching TRBD2. The TCR comes from a woman aged 25 to 39 in good health. Written as DNA, the CDR3 is TGTGCCAGCAGCTTAAGGACTAGCGGGACACGGGGGGAGCAGTTCTTC. It specifies CASSLRTSGTRGEQFF. Together with reference TRBV7-8 and TRBJ2-1, the CDR3 gives the full variable domain: GAGVSQSPRYKVAKRGQDVALRCDPISGHVSLFWYQQALGQGPEFLTYFQNEAQLDKSGLPSDRFFAERPEGSVSTLKIQRTQQEDSAVYLCASSLRTSGTRGEQFFGPGTRLTVL.